This TCR beta chain was profiled in a study of blood T cells in healthy people across ages. Germline CDR1 reads SGHKS; CDR2 reads YYEKEE (reference sequence). The CDR3 is 17 amino acids. V gave up 1 base and J gave up 0 bases, with 11 bases separating them. With a J-beta primer mix and a sample-barcoded 5' primer, a second PCR ran 7 to 11 cycles. Each TCR beta cDNA got a 12-nucleotide random molecular identifier. TCRdb used MiXCR to reprocess the 5' RACE reads, holding one entry per CDR3 protein. The sample lists about 2 million distinct CDR3 sequences, roughly 49% occurring once. The sequence was obtained from a middle-aged woman in good health. Material for sequencing was blood. J is TRBJ2-6 and V is TRBV5-5, with D tentatively TRBD1 or TRBD2 (5 bases each). CDR3 sequence: CASSLPGTASGANVLTF. The DNA for the CDR3 is TGTGCCAGCAGCTTGCCTGGGACGGCCTCTGGGGCCAACGTCCTGACTTTC.